Each of the 19 T cell receptor beta chains below was sequenced from the same sample in a study of the immune and genomic landscape of osteosarcoma. Profiled with immunoSEQ multiplex PCR; TCRdb holds only in-frame clones, not every one. The sample holds some 2,500 clones, around 76% seen once. Primary, local recurrence and metastasis osteosarcoma tumors were taken after treatment from poor-prognosis patients. Sequencing input: osteosarcoma tumor tissue from the lung. The receptors come from a human donor with osteosarcoma.

A note on this clone: The junction shows a germline mismatch at one end, possibly a read error. This sequence joins TRBV7-9 and TRBJ2-7; weak D call: TRBD2 (5 bases). This CDR3 has 15 amino acids. Germline V gene lookup returns CDR1 SEHNR and CDR2 FQNEAQ (reference sequence). CDR3 DNA: TGTGCCAGCAGCCTAGCCGGACTTAGGGACTACGAGCAGTACTTC. Its protein product is CASSLAGLRDYEQYF.

The chain joins TRBV7-8 to TRBJ2-7; D gene unclear. CDR3 length equals 12 residues. Germline CDR1 and CDR2: SGHVS and FQNEAQ. V was cut by 10 bases and J by 2 bases, with 12 bases left in between. The CDR3 sequence is CATTRLAYEQYF. CDR3 in DNA: TGTGCCACCACCAGGCTTGCCTACGAGCAGTACTTC. The whole variable domain, remainder taken from reference TRBV7-8 and TRBJ2-7, is GAGVSQSPRYKVAKRGQDVALRCDPISGHVSLFWYQQALGQGPEFLTYFQNEAQLDKSGLPSDRFFAERPEGSVSTLKIQRTQQEDSAVYLCATTRLAYEQYFGPGTRLTVT.

The gene calls are TRBV6-6 and TRBJ2-1; 12 nucleotides align to TRBD2. Trimming removed 6 bases from V and 7 bases from J; junction bases left unmatched: 10. This CDR3 comprises 16 residues. From germline, CDR1 is MNHNY and CDR2 SVGAGI (reference sequence). CDR3 sequence (DNA): TGTGCCAGCAGGACCACCCTAGCGGGGGGGGGTAATGAGCAGTTCTTC. Translation: CASRTTLAGGGNEQFF.

The chain combines TRBV2 with TRBJ2-7, with D unclear. Trimming left V 2 bases short and J 4 bases short, with 3 bases between. Germline values: CDR1 SNHLY, CDR2 FYNNEI. The CDR3 extends over 11 amino acids. CDR3 sequence: CASSETYEQYF. CDR3 DNA: TGTGCCAGCAGTGAAACTTACGAGCAGTACTTC.

The table lists this clone with a few counts. The chain employs TRBV5-1 and TRBJ1-4; tentative D call: TRBD1 (5 bases). The CDR3 has 15 residues. Trimming removed 2 bases at V and 7 bases at J, with 15 bases between. Germline assignment: CDR1 SGHRS and CDR2 YFSETQ. The CDR3 DNA sequence: TGCGCCAGCAGCTTTGAGGGGCGAGAGGTTGAAAAACTGTTTTTT. This codes for CASSFEGREVEKLFF.

The chain recombines TRBV30 with TRBJ2-7, with D hard to call. Germline V CDR1 and CDR2: GTSNPN, SVGIG (reference sequence). CDR3 length: 13 amino acids. V shed 0 bases and J shed 9 bases, with 15 bases lying between them. CDR3 loop: CAWSVSTTGRQYF. CDR3 coding DNA: TGTGCCTGGAGTGTATCAACAACCGGCAGGCAGTACTTC.

This chain connects TRBV19 to TRBJ2-5, with D possibly being TRBD2 (6 bases). CDR1 LNHDA and CDR2 SQIVND come from the germline V gene (reference sequence). V gave up 4 bases and J gave up 5 bases, with 11 bases separating them. The CDR3 runs to 13 residues. The CDR3 DNA sequence: TGTGCCAGTAGTACCCCCGGAGGGGAGACCCAGTACTTC. Protein product: CASSTPGGETQYF. Complete variable domain (other parts from reference TRBV19 and TRBJ2-5): DGGITQSPKYLFRKEGQNVTLSCEQNLNHDAMYWYRQDPGQGLRLIYYSQIVNDFQKGDIAEGYSVSREKKESFPLTVTSAQKNPTAFYLCASSTPGGETQYFGPGTRLLVL.

This clone has a single count. The chain links TRBV6-4 to TRBJ2-3; D not resolved. CDR1 and CDR2 (germline): MRHNA, SNTAGT. V lost 0 bases to trimming and J lost 2 bases, with 3 bases between them. CDR3 size: 13 residues. CDR3: CASSDSTTDTQYF. CDR3 bases: TGTGCCAGCAGTGACTCGACCACAGATACGCAGTATTTT.

The chain uses TRBV7-6 and TRBJ2-1; 8 nucleotides align to TRBD1. The CDR3 covers 13 residues. J lost 7 bases, V lost 5 bases, and 4 bases had no gene match. From germline, CDR1 is SGHVS and CDR2 FNYEAQ. CDR3 sequence reads: CASSLWTGNEQFF. In DNA form, the CDR3 reads TGTGCCAGCAGCCTGTGGACAGGGAATGAGCAGTTCTTC.

The chain links TRBV6-1 to TRBJ1-2; TRBD1 matches at 7 bases. Germline CDR1 MNHNS, CDR2 SASEGT. The CDR3 loop spans 14 amino acids. V dropped 5 bases and J dropped 5; count of bases not matched to a gene: 8. In DNA form, the CDR3 reads TGTGCCAGCAGTAAAAGGGAGACAGGGTATGGCTACACCTTC. Protein sequence: CASSKRETGYGYTF.

The chain links TRBV30 to TRBJ1-1, with D uncertain. Germline CDR1 is GTSNPN and CDR2 is SVGIG (reference sequence). CDR3 length: 12 residues. The V and J ends lost 1 base and 6 bases respectively, with 9 bases between them. CDR3 sequence reads: CAWSEVGSEAFF. CDR3 bases: TGTGCCTGGAGTGAGGTGGGTTCTGAAGCTTTCTTT.

The J gene is TRBJ2-7, the V gene TRBV7-2; no reliable D call. Trimming took off 4 bases at V and 6 bases at J, with 10 bases between the two ends. The CDR3 extends over 12 amino acids. Germline values: CDR1 SGHTA, CDR2 FQGNSA. Written as DNA, the CDR3 is TGTGCCAGCAGCTCATATCTCGGCGAGCAGTACTTC. This gives the protein CASSSYLGEQYF.

This chain joins TRBV16 and TRBJ2-1; D unresolved. Trimming cost V 4 bases and J 5 bases, with 3 bases left between them. Germline V gene data show CDR1 as KGHSY and CDR2 as FQNENV. CDR3 length equals 11 residues. The DNA for the CDR3 is TGTGCCAGCAGCCCCAACAATGAGCAGTTCTTC. Translating gives CASSPNNEQFF.

This clone was recorded a few times. This sequence joins TRBV2 and TRBJ1-1; D not certain. Trimming pared 6 bases from V and 2 bases from J, leaving 16 bases between. The CDR3 sequence is 15 residues long. Looked up from germline, CDR1 is SNHLY and CDR2 is FYNNEI. CDR3 coding DNA: TGTGCCAGCAGGGATGACGACGGAACTAACACTGAAGCTTTCTTT. Amino acids: CASRDDDGTNTEAFF.

The V and J genes are TRBV29-1 and TRBJ1-2, with D maybe TRBD1 (5 bases). Per germline, CDR1 SQVTM and CDR2 ANQGSEA. CDR3 length: 13 residues. V was clipped by 4 bases and J by 6 bases, with 15 bases between them. This CDR3 is CSVGSGGFHGYTF. CDR3 in DNA: TGCAGCGTTGGCTCGGGGGGGTTCCATGGCTACACCTTC.

The CDR3 nucleotides are TGTGCCAGCAGTCTGCGGGCGAATAGCAATCAGCCCCAGCATTTT. Translating gives CASSLRANSNQPQHF. The V and J genes are TRBV27 and TRBJ1-5, with D hard to call. This CDR3 has 15 residues. CDR1 MNHEY and CDR2 SMNVEV come from the germline V gene (reference sequence). V gave up 5 bases and J gave up 0 bases, with 11 bases separating them.

The J gene is TRBJ2-1, the V gene TRBV29-1, with 12 positions matching TRBD1. Trimming removed 3 bases from V and 4 bases from J; junction bases left unmatched: 7. The CDR3 is 16 amino acids. Germline loops: CDR1 SQVTM, CDR2 ANQGSEA. CDR3 residues: CSVEGLGQGAYNEQFF. The CDR3 DNA is TGCAGCGTTGAGGGGCTGGGACAGGGGGCGTACAATGAGCAGTTCTTC.

This chain links TRBV9 with TRBJ2-5; unclear D gene. The CDR3 sequence is 12 residues long. The V end was cut by 5 bases, the J end by 0 bases, with 5 bases between. Looked up from germline, CDR1 is SGDLS and CDR2 is YYNGEE. The CDR3: CASSPNQETQYF. Written as DNA, the CDR3 is TGTGCCAGCAGTCCGAACCAAGAGACCCAGTACTTC. The entire variable domain, with the rest obtained from reference TRBV9 and TRBJ2-5, is as follows: DSGVTQTPKHLITATGQRVTLRCSPRSGDLSVYWYQQSLDQGLQFLIQYYNGEERAKGNILERFSAQQFPDLHSELNLSSLELGDSALYFCASSPNQETQYFGPGTRLLVL.

The chain couples TRBV6-5 to TRBJ2-7; 9 positions agree with TRBD1. The junction had 1 base not matched to a gene; V was cut back by 4 bases and J by 9 bases. This CDR3 region has 11 residues. Germline loops: CDR1 MNHEY, CDR2 SVGAGI. The DNA for the CDR3 is TGTGCCAGCAGTTCGGGACAGGGGCAGTACTTC. Amino acid sequence: CASSSGQGQYF.